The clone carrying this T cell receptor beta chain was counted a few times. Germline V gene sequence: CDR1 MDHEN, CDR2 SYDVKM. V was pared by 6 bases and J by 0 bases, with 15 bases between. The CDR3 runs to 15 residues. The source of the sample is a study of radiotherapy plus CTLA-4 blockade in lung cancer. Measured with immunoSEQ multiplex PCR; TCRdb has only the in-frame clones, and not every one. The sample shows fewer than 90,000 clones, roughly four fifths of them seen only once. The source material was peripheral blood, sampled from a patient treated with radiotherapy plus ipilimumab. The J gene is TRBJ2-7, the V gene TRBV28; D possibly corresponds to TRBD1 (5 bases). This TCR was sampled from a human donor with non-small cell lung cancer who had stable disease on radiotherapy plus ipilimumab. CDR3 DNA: TGTGCCAGCAGGGCTACACAGGTGATCTCCTACGAGCAGTACTTC. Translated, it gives CASRATQVISYEQYF.